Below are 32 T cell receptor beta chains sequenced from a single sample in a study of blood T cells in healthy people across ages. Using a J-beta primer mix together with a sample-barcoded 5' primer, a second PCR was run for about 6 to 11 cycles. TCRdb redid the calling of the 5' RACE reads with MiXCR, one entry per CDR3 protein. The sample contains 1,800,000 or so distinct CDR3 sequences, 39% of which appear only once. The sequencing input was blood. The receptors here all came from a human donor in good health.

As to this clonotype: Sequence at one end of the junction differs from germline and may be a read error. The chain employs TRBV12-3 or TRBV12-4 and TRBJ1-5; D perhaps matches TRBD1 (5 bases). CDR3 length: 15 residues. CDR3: CACSFEGLLNQPQHF. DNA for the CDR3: TGTGCCTGCAGTTTTGAGGGGCTCCTCAATCAGCCCCAGCATTTT.

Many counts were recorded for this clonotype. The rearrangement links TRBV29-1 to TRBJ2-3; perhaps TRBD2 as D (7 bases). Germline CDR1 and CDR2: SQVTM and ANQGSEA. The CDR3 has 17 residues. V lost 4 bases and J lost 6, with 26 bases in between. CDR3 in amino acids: CSVGLGGPTRLEDTQYF. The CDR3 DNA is TGCAGCGTTGGCTTGGGGGGGCCTACACGCTTGGAGGATACGCAGTATTTT.

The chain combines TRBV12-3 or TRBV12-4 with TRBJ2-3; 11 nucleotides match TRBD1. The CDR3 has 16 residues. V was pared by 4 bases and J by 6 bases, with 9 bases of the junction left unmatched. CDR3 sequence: CASSSRTGGSPDTQYF. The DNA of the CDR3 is TGTGCCAGCAGTTCAAGGACAGGGGGCTCCCCGGATACGCAGTATTTT.

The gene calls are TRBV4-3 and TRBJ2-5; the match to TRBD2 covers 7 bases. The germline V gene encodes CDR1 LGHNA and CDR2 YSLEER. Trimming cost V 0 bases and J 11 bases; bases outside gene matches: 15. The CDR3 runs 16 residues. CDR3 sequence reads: CASSQDRWTRLYKQYF. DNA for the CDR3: TGCGCCAGCAGCCAAGATCGTTGGACTAGACTATACAAGCAGTACTTC.

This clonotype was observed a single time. The CDR3 here is CASSQVEAGGYNEQFF. CDR3 DNA sequence: TGCGCCAGCAGCCAAGTGGAAGCGGGGGGATACAATGAGCAGTTCTTC. This sequence joins TRBV4-3 and TRBJ2-1; TRBD2 aligns across 9 bases. Germline V gene lookup returns CDR1 LGHNA and CDR2 YSLEER. The CDR3 is made up of 16 amino acids. V was clipped by 1 base and J by 4 bases; unmatched bases: 5.

CDR3 nucleotide sequence: TGTGCCAGCAGCTTAGAAAGTTACCCCAGGGAGACCCAGTACTTC. Translated, it gives CASSLESYPRETQYF. V usage is TRBV7-2 and J usage is TRBJ2-5, with D hard to call. Trimming cost V 1 base and J 5 bases, with 14 bases left between them. The length of the CDR3 is 15 residues. Germline-derived CDR1 and CDR2 are SGHTA and FQGNSA.

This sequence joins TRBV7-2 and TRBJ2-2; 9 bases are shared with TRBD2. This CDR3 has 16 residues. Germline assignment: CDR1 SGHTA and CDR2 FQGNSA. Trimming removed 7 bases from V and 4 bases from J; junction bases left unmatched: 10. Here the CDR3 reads CASTHGSGGSTGELFF. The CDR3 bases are TGTGCCAGCACCCATGGGAGCGGGGGGAGCACCGGGGAGCTGTTTTTT.

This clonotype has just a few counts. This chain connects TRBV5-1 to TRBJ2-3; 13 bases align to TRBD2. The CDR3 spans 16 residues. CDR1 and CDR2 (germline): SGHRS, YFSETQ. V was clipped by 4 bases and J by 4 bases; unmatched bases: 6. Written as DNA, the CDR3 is TGCGCCAGCAGCCCCCAGACTAGCGGGGGGCCAGATACGCAGTATTTT. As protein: CASSPQTSGGPDTQYF.

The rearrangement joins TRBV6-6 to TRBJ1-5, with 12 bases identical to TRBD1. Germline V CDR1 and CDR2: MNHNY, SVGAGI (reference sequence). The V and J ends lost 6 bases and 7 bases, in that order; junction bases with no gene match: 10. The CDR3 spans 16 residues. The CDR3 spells CASSPGDRGLGQPQHF. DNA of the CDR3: TGTGCCAGCAGCCCCGGGGACAGGGGGCTAGGGCAGCCCCAGCATTTT.

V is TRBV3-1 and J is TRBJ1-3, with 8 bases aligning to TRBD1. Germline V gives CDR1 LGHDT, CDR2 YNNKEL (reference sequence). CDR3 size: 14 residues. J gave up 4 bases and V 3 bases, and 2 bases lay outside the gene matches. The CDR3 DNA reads TGTGCCAGCAGCCAGACAGGGGTCGGAAACACCATATATTTT. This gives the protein CASSQTGVGNTIYF.

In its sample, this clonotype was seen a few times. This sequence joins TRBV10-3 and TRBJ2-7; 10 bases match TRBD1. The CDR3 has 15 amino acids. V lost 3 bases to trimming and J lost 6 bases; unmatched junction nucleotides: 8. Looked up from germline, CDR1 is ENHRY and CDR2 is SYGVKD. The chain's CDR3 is CAISEAGQGRLEQYF. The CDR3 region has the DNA TGTGCCATCAGTGAAGCGGGACAGGGGCGTCTCGAGCAGTACTTC.

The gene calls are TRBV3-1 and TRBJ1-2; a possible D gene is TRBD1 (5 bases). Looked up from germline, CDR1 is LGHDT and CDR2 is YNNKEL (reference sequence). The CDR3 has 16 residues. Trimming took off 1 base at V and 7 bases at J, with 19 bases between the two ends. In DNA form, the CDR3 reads TGTGCCAGCAGCCAAGGAAGGGACCTGGGGTTCGGTGGCTACACCTTC. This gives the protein CASSQGRDLGFGGYTF.

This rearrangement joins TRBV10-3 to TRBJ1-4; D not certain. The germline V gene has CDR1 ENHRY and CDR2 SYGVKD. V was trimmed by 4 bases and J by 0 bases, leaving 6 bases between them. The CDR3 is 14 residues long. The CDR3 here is CAISVSATNEKLFF. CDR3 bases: TGTGCCATCAGTGTTAGTGCAACTAATGAAAAACTGTTTTTT.

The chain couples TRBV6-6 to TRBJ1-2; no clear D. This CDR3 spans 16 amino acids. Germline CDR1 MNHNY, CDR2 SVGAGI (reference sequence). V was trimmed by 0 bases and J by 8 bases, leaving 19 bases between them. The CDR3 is CASSYSFGRLVEGYTF. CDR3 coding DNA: TGTGCCAGCAGTTACTCGTTCGGCAGACTCGTCGAAGGCTACACCTTC.

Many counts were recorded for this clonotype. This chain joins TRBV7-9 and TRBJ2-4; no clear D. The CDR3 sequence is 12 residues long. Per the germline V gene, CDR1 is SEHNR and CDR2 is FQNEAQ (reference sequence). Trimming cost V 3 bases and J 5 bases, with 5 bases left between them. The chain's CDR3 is CASSFEENIQYF. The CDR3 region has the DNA TGTGCCAGCAGCTTCGAGGAAAACATTCAGTACTTC.

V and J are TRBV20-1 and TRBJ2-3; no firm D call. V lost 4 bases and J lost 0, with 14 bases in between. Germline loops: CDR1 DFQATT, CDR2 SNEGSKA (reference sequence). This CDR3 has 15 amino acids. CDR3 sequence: CSAINTVSSTDTQYF. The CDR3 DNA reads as TGCAGTGCTATTAATACGGTCTCTAGCACAGATACGCAGTATTTT.

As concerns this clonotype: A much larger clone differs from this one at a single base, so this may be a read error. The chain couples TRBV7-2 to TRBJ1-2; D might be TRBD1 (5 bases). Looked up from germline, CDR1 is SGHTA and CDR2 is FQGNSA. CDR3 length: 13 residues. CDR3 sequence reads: CASRSDSSYGCTF. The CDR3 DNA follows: TGTGCCAGCAGATCCGACAGTTCCTATGGCTGCACCTTC. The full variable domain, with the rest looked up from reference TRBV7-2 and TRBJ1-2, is GAGVSQSPSNKVTEKGKDVELRCDPISGHTALYWYRQSLGQGLEFLIYFQGNSAPDKSGLPSDRFSAERTGGSVSTLTIQRTQQEDSAVYLCASRSDSSYGCTFGSGTRLTVV.

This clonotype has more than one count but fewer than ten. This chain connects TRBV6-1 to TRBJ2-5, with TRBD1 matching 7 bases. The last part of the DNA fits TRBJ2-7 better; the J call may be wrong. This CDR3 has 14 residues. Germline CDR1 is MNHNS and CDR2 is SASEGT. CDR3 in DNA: TGTGCCAGCAGTGAAGGGGACAGCGCGTACGAGCAGTACTTC. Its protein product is CASSEGDSAYEQYF.

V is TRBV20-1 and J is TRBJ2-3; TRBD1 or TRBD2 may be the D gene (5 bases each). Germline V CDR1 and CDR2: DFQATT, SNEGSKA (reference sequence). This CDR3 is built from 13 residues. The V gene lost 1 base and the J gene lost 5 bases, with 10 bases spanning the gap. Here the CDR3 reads CSARGLGVDTQYF. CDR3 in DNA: TGCAGTGCTAGAGGCTTGGGGGTAGATACGCAGTATTTT.

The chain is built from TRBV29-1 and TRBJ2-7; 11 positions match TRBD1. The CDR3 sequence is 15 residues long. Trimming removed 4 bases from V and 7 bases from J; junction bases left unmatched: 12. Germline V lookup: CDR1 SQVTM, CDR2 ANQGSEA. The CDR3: CSVVFLGTGGLEQYF. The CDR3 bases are TGCAGCGTTGTTTTTTTAGGGACAGGGGGTTTGGAGCAGTACTTC.

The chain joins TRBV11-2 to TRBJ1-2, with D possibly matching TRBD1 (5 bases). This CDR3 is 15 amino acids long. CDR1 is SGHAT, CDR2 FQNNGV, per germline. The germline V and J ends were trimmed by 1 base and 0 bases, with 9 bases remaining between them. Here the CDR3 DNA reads TGTGCCAGCAGCTTAGGCGGGGCCGCTAACTATGGCTACACCTTC. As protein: CASSLGGAANYGYTF. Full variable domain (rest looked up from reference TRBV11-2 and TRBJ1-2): EAGVAQSPRYKIIEKRQSVAFWCNPISGHATLYWYQQILGQGPKLLIQFQNNGVVDDSQLPKDRFSAERLKGVDSTLKIQPAKLEDSAVYLCASSLGGAANYGYTFGSGTRLTVV.

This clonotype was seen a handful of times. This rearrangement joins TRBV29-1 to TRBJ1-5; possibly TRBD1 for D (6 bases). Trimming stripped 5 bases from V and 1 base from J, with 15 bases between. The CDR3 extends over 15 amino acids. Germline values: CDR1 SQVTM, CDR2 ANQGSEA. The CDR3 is CSVSVPGGSNQPQHF. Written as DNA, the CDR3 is TGCAGCGTTTCCGTCCCGGGGGGCAGCAATCAGCCCCAGCATTTT.

The CDR3 region is CASSLPGQGKNEQFF. The CDR3 nucleotides read TGCGCCAGCAGCCTTCCGGGACAGGGGAAGAATGAGCAGTTCTTC. The rearrangement joins TRBV5-1 to TRBJ2-1; 10 bases agree with TRBD1. CDR1 and CDR2 (germline): SGHRS, YFSETQ. The CDR3 runs to 15 residues. V was pared by 4 bases and J by 7 bases, with 8 bases of the junction left unmatched.

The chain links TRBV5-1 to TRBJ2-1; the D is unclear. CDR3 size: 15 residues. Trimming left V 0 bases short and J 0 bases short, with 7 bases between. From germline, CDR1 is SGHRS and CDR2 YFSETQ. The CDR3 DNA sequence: TGCGCCAGCAGCTTGGACACCGACTCCTACAATGAGCAGTTCTTC. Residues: CASSLDTDSYNEQFF.

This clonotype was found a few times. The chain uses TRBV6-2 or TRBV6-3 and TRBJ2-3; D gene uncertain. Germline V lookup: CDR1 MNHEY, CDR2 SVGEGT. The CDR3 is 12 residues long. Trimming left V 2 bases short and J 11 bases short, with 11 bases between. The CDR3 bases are TGTGCCAGCAGTTACCGCCTCGGAATGCAGTATTTT. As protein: CASSYRLGMQYF.

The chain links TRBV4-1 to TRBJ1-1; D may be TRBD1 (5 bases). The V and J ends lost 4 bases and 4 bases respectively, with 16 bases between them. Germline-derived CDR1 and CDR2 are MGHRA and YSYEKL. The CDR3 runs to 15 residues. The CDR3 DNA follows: TGCGCCAGCAGCCCCAGGGACCGATCGGGCACTGAAGCTTTCTTT. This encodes CASSPRDRSGTEAFF.

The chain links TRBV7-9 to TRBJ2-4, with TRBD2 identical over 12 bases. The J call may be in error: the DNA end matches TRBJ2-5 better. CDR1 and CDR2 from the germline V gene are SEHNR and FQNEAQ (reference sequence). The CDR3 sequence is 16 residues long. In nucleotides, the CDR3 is TGTGCCAGCAGCTTGACTAGCGGGGGATGGGAAGAGACCCAGTACTTC. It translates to CASSLTSGGWEETQYF.

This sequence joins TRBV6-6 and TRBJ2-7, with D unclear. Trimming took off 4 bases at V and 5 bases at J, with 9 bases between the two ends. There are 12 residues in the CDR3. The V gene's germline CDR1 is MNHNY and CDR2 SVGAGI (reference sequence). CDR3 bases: TGTGCCAGCAGTTTTCCGATCGACGAGCAGTACTTC. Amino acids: CASSFPIDEQYF.

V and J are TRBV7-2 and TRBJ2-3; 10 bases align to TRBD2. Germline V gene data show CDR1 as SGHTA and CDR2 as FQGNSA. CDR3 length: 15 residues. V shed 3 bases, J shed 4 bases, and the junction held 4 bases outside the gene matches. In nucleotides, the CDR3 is TGTACCAGCAGCTTCGAGCGGGGGGGATCAGATACGCAGTATTTT. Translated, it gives CTSSFERGGSDTQYF.

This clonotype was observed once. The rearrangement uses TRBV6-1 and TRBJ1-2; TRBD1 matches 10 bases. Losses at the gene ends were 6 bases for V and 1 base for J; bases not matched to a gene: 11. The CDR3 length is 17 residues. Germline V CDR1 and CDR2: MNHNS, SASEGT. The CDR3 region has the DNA TGTGCCAGCAGACGTCCCGGGACAGGGGACGGTAACTATGGCTACACCTTC. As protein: CASRRPGTGDGNYGYTF.

For the CDR3, the DNA is TGTGCCAGCACTCCGGTAGGAGTTGTGGAGACCCAGTACTTC. Amino acids: CASTPVGVVETQYF. The chain carries TRBV12-3 or TRBV12-4 and TRBJ2-5, with D unclear. The CDR3 consists of 14 residues. Trimming pared 7 bases from V and 5 bases from J, leaving 17 bases between.

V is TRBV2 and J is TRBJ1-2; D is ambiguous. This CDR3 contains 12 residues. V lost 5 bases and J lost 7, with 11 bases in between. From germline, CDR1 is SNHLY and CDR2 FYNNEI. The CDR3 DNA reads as TGTGCCAGCAGTAACTACAGAGTTGGCTACACCTTC. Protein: CASSNYRVGYTF.